Listed here is a single TCR beta chain. This specimen belongs to a study of memory CD4+ T cells and cytomegalovirus serostatus. Study-level information: Of the healthy Belgian adults, 9 were CMV seropositive and more than 20 seronegative.

Profiled with immunoSEQ multiplex PCR; TCRdb holds only in-frame clones, not every one. Of 50,000 or so clones detected, 82% appear once; the ten largest clones hold roughly 0.6%. Single viable CD3+CD4+CD8-CD45RO+ cells were sorted as the memory CD4+ T cells. CDR3 size: 16 residues. The source is an adult in good health and CMV-seronegative. The genes are TRBV21-1 and TRBJ2-7; the DNA was not used to check the table's D call, TRBD1. TRBV21-1 is given as a pseudogene. Sequences were obtained from memory CD4+ T cells from blood. The CDR3 protein is CASSNEADRGSYEQYF. For the CDR3, the DNA is TGTGCCAGCAGCAACGAGGCGGACAGGGGGTCCTACGAGCAGTACTTC.